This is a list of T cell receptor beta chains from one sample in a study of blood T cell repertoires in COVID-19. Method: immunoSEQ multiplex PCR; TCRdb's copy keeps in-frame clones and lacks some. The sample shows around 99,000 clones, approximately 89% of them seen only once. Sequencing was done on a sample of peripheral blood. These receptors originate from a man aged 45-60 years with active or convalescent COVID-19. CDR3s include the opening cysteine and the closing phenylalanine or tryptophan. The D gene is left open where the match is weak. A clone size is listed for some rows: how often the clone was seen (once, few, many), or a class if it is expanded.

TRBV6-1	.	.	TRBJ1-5	CASSEDYGDNSNQPQHF	TGTGCCAGCAGTGAAGACTATGGGGACAATAGCAATCAGCCCCAGCATTTT
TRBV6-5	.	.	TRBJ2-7	CASSHRDTTPRYF	TGTGCCAGCAGTCACCGGGACACAACCCCGAGGTACTTC
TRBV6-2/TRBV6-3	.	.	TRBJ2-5	CASSFAGQETQYF	TGTGCCAGCAGTTTCGCGGGGCAAGAGACCCAGTACTTC
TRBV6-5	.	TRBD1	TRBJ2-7	CAGQGSYEQYF	TGTGCCGGACAGGGCTCCTACGAGCAGTACTTC
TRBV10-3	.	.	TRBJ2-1	CAISGWTELSYNEQFF	TGTGCCATCAGTGGTTGGACAGAACTCTCCTACAATGAGCAGTTCTTC
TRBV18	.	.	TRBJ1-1	CASSLTGSAPNTEAFF	TGTGCCAGCTCACTTACAGGGTCCGCGCCGAACACTGAAGCTTTCTTT
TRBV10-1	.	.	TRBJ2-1	CASSGGLAASYNEQFF	TGCGCCAGCAGTGGGGGGCTAGCGGCCTCCTACAATGAGCAGTTCTTC
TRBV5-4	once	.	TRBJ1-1	CASSLQGGSEAFF	TGTGCCAGCAGCTTGCAGGGAGGGAGTGAAGCTTTCTTT
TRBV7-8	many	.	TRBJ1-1	CASSFFTNTEAFF	TGTGCCAGCAGCTTCTTCACAAACACTGAAGCTTTCTTT
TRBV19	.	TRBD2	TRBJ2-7	CASRPPGLGPSYEQYF	TGTGCCAGTAGACCTCCGGGACTAGGGCCCTCCTACGAGCAGTACTTC
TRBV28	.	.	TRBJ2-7	CASSHYRTAGLGAPYF	TGTGCCAGCAGCCACTACCGGACCGCGGGACTTGGAGCACCGTACTTC
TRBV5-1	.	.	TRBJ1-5	CASSSTDRSSNQPQHF	TGCGCCAGCAGCTCTACCGACAGGTCTAGCAATCAGCCCCAGCATTTT
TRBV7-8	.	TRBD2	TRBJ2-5	CASSAGTSGGSQYF	TGTGCCAGCAGCGCCGGGACTAGCGGGGGTAGCCAGTACTTC
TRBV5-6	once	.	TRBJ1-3	CASSFKEGSGNTIYF	TGTGCCAGCAGCTTCAAGGAGGGCTCTGGAAACACCATATATTTT
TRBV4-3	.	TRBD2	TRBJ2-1	CASSQGASGRRSGNEQFF	TGCGCCAGCAGCCAAGGGGCTAGCGGGAGGAGATCGGGCAATGAGCAGTTCTTC
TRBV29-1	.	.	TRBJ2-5	CSALGRSETQYF	TGCAGCGCACTGGGGAGGTCGGAGACCCAGTACTTC
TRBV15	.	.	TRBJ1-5	CATSGGRGSNQPQHF	TGTGCCACCTCGGGGGGCAGGGGAAGCAATCAGCCCCAGCATTTT
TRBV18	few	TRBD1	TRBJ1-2	CASSPPAGTEYGYTF	TGTGCCAGCTCACCACCCGCAGGGACAGAGTATGGCTACACCTTC
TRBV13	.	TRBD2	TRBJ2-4	CASSLSSGRVDIQYF	TGTGCCAGCAGCTTGTCTAGCGGGAGGGTGGACATTCAGTACTTC